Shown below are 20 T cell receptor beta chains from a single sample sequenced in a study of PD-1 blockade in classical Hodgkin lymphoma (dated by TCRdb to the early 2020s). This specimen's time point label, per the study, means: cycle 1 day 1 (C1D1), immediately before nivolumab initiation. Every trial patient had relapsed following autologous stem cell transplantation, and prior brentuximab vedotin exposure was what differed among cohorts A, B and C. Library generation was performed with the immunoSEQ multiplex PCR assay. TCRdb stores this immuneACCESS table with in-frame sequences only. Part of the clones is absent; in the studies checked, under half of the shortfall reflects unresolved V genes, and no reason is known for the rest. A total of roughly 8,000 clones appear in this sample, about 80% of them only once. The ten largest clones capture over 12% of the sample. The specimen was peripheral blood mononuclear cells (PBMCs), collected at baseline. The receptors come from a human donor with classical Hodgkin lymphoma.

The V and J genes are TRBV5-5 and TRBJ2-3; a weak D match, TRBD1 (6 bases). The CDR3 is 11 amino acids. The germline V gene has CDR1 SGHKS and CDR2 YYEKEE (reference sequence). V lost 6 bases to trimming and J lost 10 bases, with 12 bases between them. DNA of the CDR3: TGTGCCAGCAACCGGGACATATCGCAGTATTTT. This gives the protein CASNRDISQYF.

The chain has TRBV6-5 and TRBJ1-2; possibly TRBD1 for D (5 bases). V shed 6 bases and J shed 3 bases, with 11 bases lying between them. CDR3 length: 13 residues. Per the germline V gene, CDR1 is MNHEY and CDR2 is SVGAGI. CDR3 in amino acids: CASRSDIDYGYTF. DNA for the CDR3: TGTGCCAGCAGATCGGACATTGACTATGGCTACACCTTC.

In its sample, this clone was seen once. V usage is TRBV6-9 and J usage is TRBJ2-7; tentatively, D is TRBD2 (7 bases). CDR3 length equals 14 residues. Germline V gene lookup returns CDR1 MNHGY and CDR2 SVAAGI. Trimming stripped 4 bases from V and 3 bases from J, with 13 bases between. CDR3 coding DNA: TGTGCCAGCAGTTCTGGGGGGGCGGGCTACGAGCAGTACTTC. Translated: CASSSGGAGYEQYF.

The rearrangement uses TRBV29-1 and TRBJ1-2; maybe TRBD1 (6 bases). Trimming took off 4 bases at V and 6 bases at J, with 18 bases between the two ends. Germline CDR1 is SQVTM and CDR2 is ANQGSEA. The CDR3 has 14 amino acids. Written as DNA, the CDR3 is TGCAGCGTTGCAGGACAGCGAGGGATGAATGGCTACACCTTC. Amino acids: CSVAGQRGMNGYTF.

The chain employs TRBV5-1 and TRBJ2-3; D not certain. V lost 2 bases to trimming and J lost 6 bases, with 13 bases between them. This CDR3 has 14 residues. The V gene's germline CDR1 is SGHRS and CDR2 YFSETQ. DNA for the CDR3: TGCGCCAGCAGCTTTCCACGCCCCGGGGATACGCAGTATTTT. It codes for CASSFPRPGDTQYF.

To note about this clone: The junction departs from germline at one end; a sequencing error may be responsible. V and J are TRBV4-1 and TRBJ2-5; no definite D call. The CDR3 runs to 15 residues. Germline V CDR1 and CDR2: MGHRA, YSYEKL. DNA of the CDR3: TGCGCCGGCAGCCAAGATAGTGGAGCACAAGAGACCCAGTACTTC. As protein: CAGSQDSGAQETQYF.

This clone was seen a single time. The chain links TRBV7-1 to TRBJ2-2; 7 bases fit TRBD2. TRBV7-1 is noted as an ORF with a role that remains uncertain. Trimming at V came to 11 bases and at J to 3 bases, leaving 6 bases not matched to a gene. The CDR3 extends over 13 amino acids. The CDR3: CASRGGDTGELFF. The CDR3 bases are TGTGCCTCTCGGGGAGGGGACACCGGGGAGCTGTTTTTT.

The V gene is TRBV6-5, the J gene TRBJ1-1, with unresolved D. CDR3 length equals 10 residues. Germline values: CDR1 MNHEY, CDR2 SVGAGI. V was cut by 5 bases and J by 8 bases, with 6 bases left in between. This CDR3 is CASSPYEAFF. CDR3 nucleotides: TGTGCCAGCAGTCCGTACGAAGCTTTCTTT.

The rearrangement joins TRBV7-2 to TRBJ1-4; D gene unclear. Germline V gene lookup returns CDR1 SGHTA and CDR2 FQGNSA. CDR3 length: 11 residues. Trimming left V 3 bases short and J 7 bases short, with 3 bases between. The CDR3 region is CASSLSEKLFF. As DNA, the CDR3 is TGTGCCAGCAGCTTGAGTGAAAAACTGTTTTTT.

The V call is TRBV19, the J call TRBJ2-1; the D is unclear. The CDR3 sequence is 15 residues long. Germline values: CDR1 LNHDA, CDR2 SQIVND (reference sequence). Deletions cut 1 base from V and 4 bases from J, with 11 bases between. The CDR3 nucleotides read TGTGCCAGTAGTATAGCCCTCTCCGTGTACAATGAGCAGTTCTTC. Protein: CASSIALSVYNEQFF. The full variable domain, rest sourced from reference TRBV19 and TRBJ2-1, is DGGITQSPKYLFRKEGQNVTLSCEQNLNHDAMYWYRQDPGQGLRLIYYSQIVNDFQKGDIAEGYSVSREKKESFPLTVTSAQKNPTAFYLCASSIALSVYNEQFFGPGTRLTVL.

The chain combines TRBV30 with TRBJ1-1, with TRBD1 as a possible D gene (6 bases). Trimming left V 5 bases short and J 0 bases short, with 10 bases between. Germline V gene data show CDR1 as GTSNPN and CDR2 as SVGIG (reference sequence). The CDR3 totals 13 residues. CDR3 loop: CAWEGGLNTEAFF. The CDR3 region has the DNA TGTGCCTGGGAGGGGGGGTTGAACACTGAAGCTTTCTTT.

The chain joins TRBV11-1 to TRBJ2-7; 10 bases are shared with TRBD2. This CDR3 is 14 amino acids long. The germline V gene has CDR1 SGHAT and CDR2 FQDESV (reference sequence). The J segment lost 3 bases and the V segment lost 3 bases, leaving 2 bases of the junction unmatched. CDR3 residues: CASSFGLADYEQYF. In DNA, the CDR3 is TGTGCCAGCAGCTTTGGACTAGCGGACTACGAGCAGTACTTC. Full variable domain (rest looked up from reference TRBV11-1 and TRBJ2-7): EAEVAQSPRYKITEKSQAVAFWCDPISGHATLYWYRQILGQGPELLVQFQDESVVDDSQLPKDRFSAERLKGVDSTLKIQPAELGDSAMYLCASSFGLADYEQYFGPGTRLTVT.

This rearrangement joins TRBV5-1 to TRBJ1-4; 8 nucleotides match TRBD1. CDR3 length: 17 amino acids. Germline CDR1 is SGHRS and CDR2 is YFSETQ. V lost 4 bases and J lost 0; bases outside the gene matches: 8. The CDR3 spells CASSLTGTGSTNEKLFF. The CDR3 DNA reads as TGCGCCAGCAGCCTCACCGGGACAGGCTCAACTAATGAAAAACTGTTTTTT.

The CDR3 sequence: CASSLSTSGLNEEQFF. The CDR3 nucleotides read TGTGCCAGCAGCTTATCTACTAGCGGCCTCAACGAGGAGCAGTTCTTC. J is TRBJ2-1 and V is TRBV11-3; TRBD2 matches at 8 bases. Losses at the gene ends were 2 bases for V and 10 bases for J; bases not matched to a gene: 13. The germline V gene encodes CDR1 SGHNT and CDR2 YENEEA. CDR3 length: 16 amino acids.

The chain's CDR3 is CASSASSGRSSGANVLTF. The CDR3 coding sequence is TGTGCCAGCAGTGCCTCGTCTGGACGGAGCTCTGGGGCCAACGTCCTGACTTTC. J is TRBJ2-6 and V is TRBV6-1; D remains ambiguous. The germline gives CDR1 MNHNS, CDR2 SASEGT. The V end was cut by 4 bases, the J end by 0 bases, with 16 bases between. The CDR3 totals 18 residues.

Written as DNA, the CDR3 is TGTGCCAGCAGCCCAACCCGCGCCGCATCAGCTACGCAGTATTTT. Translation: CASSPTRAASATQYF. V gene TRBV5-6 combines with J gene TRBJ2-3; no clear D gene. Germline V CDR1 and CDR2: SGHDT, YYEEEE. This CDR3 is built from 15 residues. V was clipped by 4 bases and J by 8 bases, with 20 bases between them.

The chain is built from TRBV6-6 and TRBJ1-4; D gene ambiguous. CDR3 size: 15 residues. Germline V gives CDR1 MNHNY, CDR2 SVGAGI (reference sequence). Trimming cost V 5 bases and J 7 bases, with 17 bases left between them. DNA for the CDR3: TGTGCCAGCAGTCCCTCGAGGATTTCTTTTGAAAAACTGTTTTTT. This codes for CASSPSRISFEKLFF.

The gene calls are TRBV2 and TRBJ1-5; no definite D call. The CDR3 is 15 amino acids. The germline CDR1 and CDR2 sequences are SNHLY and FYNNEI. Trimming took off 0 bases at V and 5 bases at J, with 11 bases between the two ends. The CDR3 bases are TGTGCCAGCAGTGAAGCGCCAGGAGGGCATCAGCCCCAGCATTTT. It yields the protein CASSEAPGGHQPQHF.

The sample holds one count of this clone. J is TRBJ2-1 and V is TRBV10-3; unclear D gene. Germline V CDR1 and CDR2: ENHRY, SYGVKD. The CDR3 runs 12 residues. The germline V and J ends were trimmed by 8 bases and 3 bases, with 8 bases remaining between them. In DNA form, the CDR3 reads TGTGCCATCGACAAGGGCTACAATGAGCAGTTCTTC. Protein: CAIDKGYNEQFF.

This CDR3 is CASSPDRANEQYF. CDR3 nucleotide sequence: TGTGCCAGCAGTCCCGACAGGGCCAACGAGCAGTACTTC. V and J are TRBV27 and TRBJ2-7; 7 nucleotides match TRBD1. The CDR3 is 13 residues long. Germline CDR1 is MNHEY and CDR2 is SMNVEV (reference sequence). The trim removed 5 bases at V and 5 bases at J, leaving 6 bases unmatched.